This TCR beta chain was documented in a study of blood T cell repertoires in COVID-19. Overall study context: Italy, Spain and the United States were the sources of the convalescent and acute COVID-19 samples. The analysed material was cDNA or gDNA that came from T cells, B-cell-depleted T cells, or PBMCs.

About this clone: At one end, the junction sequence differs from germline, possibly due to a read error.

Original processing notes: Reference gene primer amplification gave estimated nucleated cell counts. Assay used: immunoSEQ multiplex PCR; TCRdb lists only in-frame clones, some missing. Clonal size and the V and J genes are those of that table, whereas D and trimming came from the DNA. This sample yields tens of thousands of clones, of which about 87% are seen a single time; roughly 7.2% belongs to the top ten. The receptor was isolated from a human donor in a cohort sampled during active COVID-19. Sequencing input: peripheral blood.

The CDR3 DNA reads TGTGCCAGCAGCTCACTCACTATGTGGTTCTCCGACGAGCAGTACTTC. It specifies CASSSLTMWFSDEQYF. The gene calls are TRBV11-2 and TRBJ2-7; no clear D gene. The germline gives CDR1 SGHAT, CDR2 FQNNGV. The CDR3 spans 16 residues.